The TCR beta chain under discussion was sequenced for a study of blood T cell repertoires in COVID-19. The wider study: Donors in the United States, Italy and Spain gave samples during acute or convalescent COVID-19. The cDNA or gDNA used as material had been derived from T cells, B-cell-depleted T cells, or PBMCs.

In the original workflow: Researchers report that nucleated cell counts were estimated from reference gene primer amplification. Assay: immunoSEQ multiplex PCR; the TCRdb copy retains only in-frame clones and omits some. V, J and clone size derive from that table, while D and trimming were established from the DNA sequence. Of 52,000 or so clones in the sample, 70% to 90% are singletons; the top ten hold about 13%. The CDR3 loop spans 14 amino acids. Germline V gene lookup returns CDR1 MNHEY and CDR2 SMNVEV (reference sequence). The ends were cut back, 6 bases at V and 3 bases at J, with 11 bases in the middle.

Material for sequencing was peripheral blood. The TCR was taken from a human donor in a cohort sampled during active COVID-19. The genes are TRBV27 and TRBJ2-2, with D possibly being TRBD1 (6 bases). The CDR3 loop is CASSLTGYTGELFF. The CDR3 region has the DNA TGTGCCAGCAGCCTTACAGGGTACACCGGGGAGCTGTTTTTT.